The clone carrying this TCR beta chain has more than one count but fewer than ten. Assay used: immunoSEQ multiplex PCR; TCRdb lists only in-frame clones, some missing. The table shows approximately 250,000 clones, with 85% occurring only once. Enrollment of patients from Seattle took place during active infection, with longitudinal follow-up. This record comes from a study of blood T cell repertoires in COVID-19. Trimming stripped 5 bases from V and 3 bases from J, with 20 bases between. This CDR3 is 16 amino acids long. The germline CDR1 and CDR2 sequences are SGHAT and FQNNGV. This receptor was obtained from a man aged 45-65 years with COVID-19, enrolled during active disease. The material sequenced was peripheral blood. The V and J genes are TRBV11-2 and TRBJ2-7; no firm D call. The CDR3 nucleotides read TGTGCCAGCAGCATTTACAGCTCGGTCGCTATCTACGAGCAGTACTTC. Translating it yields CASSIYSSVAIYEQYF.